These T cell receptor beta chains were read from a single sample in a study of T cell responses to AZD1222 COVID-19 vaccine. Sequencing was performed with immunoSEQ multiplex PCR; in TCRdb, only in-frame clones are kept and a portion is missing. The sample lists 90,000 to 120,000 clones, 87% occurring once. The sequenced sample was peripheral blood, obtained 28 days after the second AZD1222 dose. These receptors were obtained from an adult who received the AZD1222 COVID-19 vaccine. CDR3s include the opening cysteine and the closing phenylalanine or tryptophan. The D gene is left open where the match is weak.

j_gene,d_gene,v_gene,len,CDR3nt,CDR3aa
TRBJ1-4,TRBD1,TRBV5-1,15,TGCGCCAGCAGCGGGCAGGGGGCAACTAATGAAAAACTGTTTTTT,CASSGQGATNEKLFF
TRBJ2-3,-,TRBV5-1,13,TGCGCCAGCAGCTCGAGCAGCACAGATACGCAGTATTTT,CASSSSSTDTQYF
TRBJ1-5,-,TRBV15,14,TGTGCCACCAGCAAGGGTAGCGGCAATCAGCCCCAGCATTTT,CATSKGSGNQPQHF
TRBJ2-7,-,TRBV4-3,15,TGCGCCAGCAGCCCTCAAGGGGGGACCTCAGGGGTGCAGTACTTC,CASSPQGGTSGVQYF
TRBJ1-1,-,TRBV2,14,TGTGCCAGCAGTGAAGGGGCGTTGAACACTGAAGCTTTCTTT,CASSEGALNTEAFF
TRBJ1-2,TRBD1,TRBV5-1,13,TGCGCCAGCAGCGGGGGACAGAACTATGGCTACACCTTC,CASSGGQNYGYTF
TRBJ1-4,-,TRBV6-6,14,TGTGCCAGCAGCCCCGGTCGGGTGGGGGAAAAACTGTTTTTT,CASSPGRVGEKLFF
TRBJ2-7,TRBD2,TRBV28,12,TGTGCCAGCAGCCGGGACTACTACGAGCAGTACTTC,CASSRDYYEQYF
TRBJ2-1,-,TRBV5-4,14,TGTGCCAGCAGCTTCGGGGGGCGCTCCAATGAGCAGTTCTTC,CASSFGGRSNEQFF
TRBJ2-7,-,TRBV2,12,TGTGCCAGCAGTCTACAGGCCAACGAGCAGTACTTC,CASSLQANEQYF
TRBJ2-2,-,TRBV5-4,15,TGTGCCAGCAGCTTGGAGACGGTGAACACCGGGGAGCTGTTTTTT,CASSLETVNTGELFF
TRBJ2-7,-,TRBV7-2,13,TGTGCCAGCAGCTTTTTGGGAGGCTACGAGCAGTACTTC,CASSFLGGYEQYF
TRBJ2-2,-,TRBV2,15,TGTGCCAGCAGTGAAGCGCAGCCAGGCGGCGGGGAGCTGTTTTTT,CASSEAQPGGGELFF
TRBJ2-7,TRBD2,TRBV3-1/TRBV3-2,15,TGTGCCAGCAGCCTTCTAGCGGGGGCCACCTACGAGCAGTACTTC,CASSLLAGATYEQYF
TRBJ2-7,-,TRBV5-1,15,TGCGCCAGCAGCTTGGGAGACCCCGGCCCCTACGAGCAGTACTTC,CASSLGDPGPYEQYF